One and the same sample provided the 22 T cell receptor beta chains below, sequenced in a study of cytomegalovirus exposure and HLA in healthy donors. Use of 60 Vbeta and 13 Jbeta primers characterized the PCR. Sequenced by immunoSEQ multiplex PCR; TCRdb stores in-frame clones only, minus some. The sample includes about 200,000 clones, more than 65% of them seen just once. Sequencing was performed on PBMCs. The receptors come from a man younger than 35 in good health and CMV-seronegative.

This clone occurred a few times. The chain employs TRBV5-1 and TRBJ1-2, with TRBD1 identical over 12 bases. V shed 2 bases and J 2 bases; nucleotides not matched to a gene: 4. The germline CDR1 and CDR2 sequences are SGHRS and YFSETQ. The CDR3 extends over 16 amino acids. The CDR3 here is CASSLSGQGANYGYTF. CDR3 nucleotides: TGCGCCAGCAGCTTATCGGGACAGGGGGCGAACTATGGCTACACCTTC.

This sequence joins TRBV4-1 and TRBJ1-6; unclear D gene. Trimming removed 5 bases at V and 5 bases at J, with 19 bases between. Germline V lookup: CDR1 MGHRA, CDR2 YSYEKL. The CDR3 spans 17 residues. The CDR3 sequence: CASSVRDPAGNNSPLHF. Written as DNA, the CDR3 is TGCGCCAGCAGCGTACGGGATCCTGCGGGAAATAATTCACCCCTCCACTTT.

The CDR3 here is CSVVTSGIEQYF. CDR3 coding DNA: TGCAGCGTTGTAACTAGCGGGATCGAGCAGTACTTC. The chain couples TRBV29-1 to TRBJ2-7; 10 positions agree with TRBD2. The CDR3 loop spans 12 amino acids. CDR1 is SQVTM and CDR2 is ANQGSEA in the germline V gene. Trimming took 4 bases from V and 6 from J; bases not matched to a gene: 3.

In its sample, this clone was seen once. The chain has TRBV6-5 and TRBJ1-3; D remains unclear. The V gene lost 6 bases and the J gene lost 4 bases, with 4 bases spanning the gap. The CDR3 is 11 amino acids. CDR1 is MNHEY, CDR2 SVGAGI, per germline. The CDR3 is CASRSGNTIYF. The CDR3, as DNA: TGTGCCAGCAGATCAGGAAACACCATATATTTT.

A few counts support this clone. This chain links TRBV11-2 with TRBJ2-3; 9 nucleotides line up with TRBD2. The CDR3 extends over 17 amino acids. CDR1 SGHAT and CDR2 FQNNGV come from the germline V gene. V lost 5 bases, J lost 1 base, and 10 bases stayed unmatched. In DNA, the CDR3 is TGTGCCAGCAGCCCGCCCCTGCGGGAGGGGGGCACAGATACGCAGTATTTT. This gives the protein CASSPPLREGGTDTQYF.

This chain uses TRBV10-3 with TRBJ1-2, with D perhaps TRBD1 (6 bases). Germline V lookup: CDR1 ENHRY, CDR2 SYGVKD. Trimming cost V 2 bases and J 0 bases, with 22 bases left between them. The CDR3 spans 19 residues. The CDR3 DNA is TGTGCCATCAGTGAGCCGGCCGGCAGGGGAAAGGAGGCTAACTATGGCTACACCTTC. Its protein is CAISEPAGRGKEANYGYTF.

This chain connects TRBV5-4 to TRBJ2-5; 9 bases match TRBD2. The CDR3 runs 17 residues. Per the germline V gene, CDR1 is SGHNT and CDR2 is YYREEE (reference sequence). Germline trimming cut 3 bases from V and 5 bases from J; bases unmatched to any gene: 14. CDR3 in DNA: TGTGCCAGCAGCTCCCGTCGGACTAGCGCGGAGAGGGAGACCCAGTACTTC. Translating gives CASSSRRTSAERETQYF.

This chain connects TRBV14 to TRBJ2-1; TRBD2 matches at 9 bases. Looked up from germline, CDR1 is SGHDN and CDR2 is FVKESK. Germline trimming cut 4 bases from V and 8 bases from J; bases unmatched to any gene: 9. The CDR3 runs to 15 residues. The CDR3 loop reads CASSPRIAGEYEQFF. The CDR3 DNA reads as TGTGCCAGCAGCCCAAGGATAGCGGGAGAATATGAGCAGTTCTTC.

The V and J genes are TRBV20-1 and TRBJ1-1, with D perhaps matching TRBD1 (5 bases). The CDR3 extends over 10 amino acids. Germline V gene sequence: CDR1 DFQATT, CDR2 SNEGSKA (reference sequence). V lost 6 bases, J lost 7 bases, and 9 bases lay in between. Here the CDR3 reads CSANRGEAFF. CDR3 DNA: TGCAGTGCGAATAGGGGTGAAGCTTTCTTT.

The chain has TRBV5-1 and TRBJ1-3; D might be TRBD1 (5 bases). The germline V gene has CDR1 SGHRS and CDR2 YFSETQ. The ends were cut back, 2 bases at V and 0 bases at J, with 18 bases in the middle. The CDR3 covers 18 residues. CDR3 residues: CASSLRTGSQISGNTIYF. The CDR3 region has the DNA TGCGCCAGCAGCTTAAGAACAGGATCCCAAATCTCTGGAAACACCATATATTTT. Full variable domain (rest looked up from reference TRBV5-1 and TRBJ1-3): KAGVTQTPRYLIKTRGQQVTLSCSPISGHRSVSWYQQTPGQGLQFLFEYFSETQRNKGNFPGRFSGRQFSNSRSEMNVSTLELGDSALYLCASSLRTGSQISGNTIYFGEGSWLTVV.

This clone was detected only once. V usage is TRBV2 and J usage is TRBJ2-1, with 10 bases aligning to TRBD2. Trimming removed 8 bases from V and 0 bases from J; junction bases left unmatched: 7. Germline V gene sequence: CDR1 SNHLY, CDR2 FYNNEI. CDR3 length: 16 residues. The CDR3: CASCTSGESSYNEQFF. CDR3 coding DNA: TGTGCCAGCTGTACTAGCGGGGAAAGCTCCTACAATGAGCAGTTCTTC. The variable domain in full, completed from reference TRBV2 and TRBJ2-1, reads EPEVTQTPSHQVTQMGQEVILRCVPISNHLYFYWYRQILGQKVEFLVSFYNNEISEKSEIFDDQFSVERPDGSNFTLKIRSTKLEDSAMYFCASCTSGESSYNEQFFGPGTRLTVL.

With regard to this clone: The germline gene is not matched at one end of the junction; a read error may be the cause. This same CDR3 is encoded by further DNA sequences in the sample. This sequence joins TRBV7-8 and TRBJ1-1, with 10 bases fitting TRBD1. The CDR3 covers 18 residues. CDR1 and CDR2 from the germline V gene are SGHVS and FQNEAQ. The CDR3 bases are TGCGCCAGCAGCTTAGTCGTGGACAGGGGGTTTACGAACACTGAAGCTTTCTTT. Its translation: CASSLVVDRGFTNTEAFF.

This chain connects TRBV27 to TRBJ2-1, with TRBD1 identical over 11 bases. After removal of 6 bases from V and 5 bases from J, the junction contained 3 bases not matched to a gene. Germline CDR1 MNHEY, CDR2 SMNVEV (reference sequence). This CDR3 has 14 amino acids. For the CDR3, the DNA is TGTGCCAGCAGGGACAGGGGGCTCCACAATGAGCAGTTCTTC. It is translated as CASRDRGLHNEQFF.

This clone was counted once. This CDR3 reads CASSRRGSGNTIYF. CDR3 DNA sequence: TGTGCCAGCAGCCGCAGGGGTTCCGGAAACACCATATATTTT. The chain couples TRBV7-2 to TRBJ1-3; TRBD1 might be the D (6 bases). Trimming left V 5 bases short and J 4 bases short, with 12 bases between. Germline CDR1 is SGHTA and CDR2 is FQGNSA. The CDR3 totals 14 residues.

The J gene is TRBJ1-4, the V gene TRBV2; 7 bases map to TRBD1. CDR1 is SNHLY and CDR2 is FYNNEI in the germline V gene. V lost 4 bases, J lost 8 bases, and 7 bases stayed unmatched. The length of the CDR3 is 14 residues. This chain's CDR3 is CASSGQGFAEKLFF. CDR3 nucleotides: TGTGCCAGCAGTGGACAGGGATTCGCCGAAAAACTGTTTTTT.

In this sample, this clone turned up a few times. The chain is built from TRBV7-9 and TRBJ1-5, with TRBD1 matching 8 bases. V dropped 7 bases and J dropped 11; count of bases not matched to a gene: 10. This CDR3 is 13 amino acids long. The germline V gene has CDR1 SEHNR and CDR2 FQNEAQ (reference sequence). The CDR3 is CASTGTGESAQHF. In DNA, the CDR3 is TGTGCCAGCACCGGGACAGGAGAATCAGCCCAGCATTTT.

Here the CDR3 reads CASGLRGSYNEQFF. The CDR3, as DNA: TGTGCCAGCGGGCTAAGGGGCTCCTACAATGAGCAGTTCTTC. The rearrangement links TRBV27 to TRBJ2-1, with D tentatively TRBD1 (5 bases). Germline CDR1 and CDR2: MNHEY and SMNVEV (reference sequence). The ends were cut back, 8 bases at V and 0 bases at J, with 11 bases in the middle. The CDR3 is 14 amino acids.

The chain recombines TRBV6-6 with TRBJ2-7; the match to TRBD2 covers 8 bases. V shed 5 bases and J 1 base; nucleotides not matched to a gene: 7. The CDR3 runs to 15 residues. The V gene's germline CDR1 is MNHNY and CDR2 SVGAGI (reference sequence). The CDR3 is CASSRSAGGSYEQYF. The CDR3 DNA sequence: TGTGCCAGCAGTCGGTCGGCGGGAGGATCCTACGAGCAGTACTTC.

The J gene is TRBJ1-2, the V gene TRBV27, with 8 bases identical to TRBD1. In germline, CDR1 is MNHEY, CDR2 SMNVEV (reference sequence). With 6 bases clipped from V and 5 bases from J, the junction kept 8 bases outside the gene matches. This CDR3 region has 14 residues. CDR3 sequence reads: CASSRQGMGYGYTF. DNA for the CDR3: TGTGCCAGCAGCAGACAGGGGATGGGGTATGGCTACACCTTC.

The table lists this clone with a few counts. The chain joins TRBV6-5 to TRBJ2-2; 14 nucleotides agree with TRBD2. The CDR3 is made up of 15 amino acids. From germline, CDR1 is MNHEY and CDR2 SVGAGI. J was trimmed by 6 bases and V by 4 bases; bases with no gene match: 1. The CDR3 nucleotides read TGTGCCAGCAGTTCGGGACTAGCGGGAGCCGGGGAGCTGTTTTTT. Residues: CASSSGLAGAGELFF.

The J gene is TRBJ2-1, the V gene TRBV30, with 8 bases matching TRBD2. Germline assignment: CDR1 GTSNPN and CDR2 SVGIG (reference sequence). The CDR3 sequence is 11 residues long. After removal of 5 bases from V and 15 bases from J, the junction contained 9 bases not matched to a gene. The CDR3 spells CAWSGGDAGFF. In nucleotides, the CDR3 is TGTGCCTGGTCCGGGGGGGACGCTGGGTTCTTC.

The chain links TRBV18 to TRBJ1-5; D ambiguous. CDR3 length: 17 amino acids. Germline V gene lookup returns CDR1 KGHSH and CDR2 LQKENI. The V gene lost 1 base and the J gene lost 1 base, with 14 bases spanning the gap. CDR3 residues: CASSPQVMAGSNQPQHF. CDR3 nucleotides: TGTGCCAGCTCACCACAGGTTATGGCAGGAAGCAATCAGCCCCAGCATTTT. The whole variable domain, filled in from reference TRBV18 and TRBJ1-5, reads NAGVMQNPRHLVRRRGQEARLRCSPMKGHSHVYWYRQLPEEGLKFMVYLQKENIIDESGMPKERFSAEFPKEGPSILRIQQVVRGDSAAYFCASSPQVMAGSNQPQHFGDGTRLSIL.